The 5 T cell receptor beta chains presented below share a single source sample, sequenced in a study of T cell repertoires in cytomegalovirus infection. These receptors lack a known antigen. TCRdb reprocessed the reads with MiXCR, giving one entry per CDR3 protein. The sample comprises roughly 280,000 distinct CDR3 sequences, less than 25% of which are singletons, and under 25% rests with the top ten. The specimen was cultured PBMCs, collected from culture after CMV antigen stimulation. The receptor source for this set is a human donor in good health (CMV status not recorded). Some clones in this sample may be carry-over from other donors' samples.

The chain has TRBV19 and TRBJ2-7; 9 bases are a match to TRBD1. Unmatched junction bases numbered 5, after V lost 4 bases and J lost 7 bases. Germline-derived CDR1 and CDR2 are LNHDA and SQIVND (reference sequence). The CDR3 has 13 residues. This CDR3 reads CASSKGTGQEQYV. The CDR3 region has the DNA TGTGCCAGTAGTAAAGGGACAGGGCAGGAGCAGTACGTC.

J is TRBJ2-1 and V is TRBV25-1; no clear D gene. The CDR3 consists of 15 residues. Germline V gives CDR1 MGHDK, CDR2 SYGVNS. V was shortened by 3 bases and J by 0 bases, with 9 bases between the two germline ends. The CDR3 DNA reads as TGTGCCAGCAGTGATTTGCGGAGCTCCTACAATGAGCAGTTCTTC. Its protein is CASSDLRSSYNEQFF.

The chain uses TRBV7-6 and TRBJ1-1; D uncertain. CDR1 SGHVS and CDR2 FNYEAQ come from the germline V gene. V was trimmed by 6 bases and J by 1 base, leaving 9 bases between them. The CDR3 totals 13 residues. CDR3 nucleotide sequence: TGTGCCAGCAGGGGGTCTACGAACACTGAAGCTTTCTTT. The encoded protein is CASRGSTNTEAFF.

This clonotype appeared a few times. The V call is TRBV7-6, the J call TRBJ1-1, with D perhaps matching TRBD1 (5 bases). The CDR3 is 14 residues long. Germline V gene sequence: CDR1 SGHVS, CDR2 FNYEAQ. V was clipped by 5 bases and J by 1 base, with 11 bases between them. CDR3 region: CASSQGRPNTEAFF. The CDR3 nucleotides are TGTGCCAGCAGCCAGGGACGGCCGAACACTGAAGCTTTCTTT.

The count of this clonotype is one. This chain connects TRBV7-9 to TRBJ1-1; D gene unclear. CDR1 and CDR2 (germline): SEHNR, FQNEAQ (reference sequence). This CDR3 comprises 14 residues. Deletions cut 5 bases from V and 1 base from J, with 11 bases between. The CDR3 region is CASSAPNQNTEAFF. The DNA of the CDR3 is TGTGCCAGCAGCGCTCCAAATCAGAACACTGAAGCTTTCTTT.